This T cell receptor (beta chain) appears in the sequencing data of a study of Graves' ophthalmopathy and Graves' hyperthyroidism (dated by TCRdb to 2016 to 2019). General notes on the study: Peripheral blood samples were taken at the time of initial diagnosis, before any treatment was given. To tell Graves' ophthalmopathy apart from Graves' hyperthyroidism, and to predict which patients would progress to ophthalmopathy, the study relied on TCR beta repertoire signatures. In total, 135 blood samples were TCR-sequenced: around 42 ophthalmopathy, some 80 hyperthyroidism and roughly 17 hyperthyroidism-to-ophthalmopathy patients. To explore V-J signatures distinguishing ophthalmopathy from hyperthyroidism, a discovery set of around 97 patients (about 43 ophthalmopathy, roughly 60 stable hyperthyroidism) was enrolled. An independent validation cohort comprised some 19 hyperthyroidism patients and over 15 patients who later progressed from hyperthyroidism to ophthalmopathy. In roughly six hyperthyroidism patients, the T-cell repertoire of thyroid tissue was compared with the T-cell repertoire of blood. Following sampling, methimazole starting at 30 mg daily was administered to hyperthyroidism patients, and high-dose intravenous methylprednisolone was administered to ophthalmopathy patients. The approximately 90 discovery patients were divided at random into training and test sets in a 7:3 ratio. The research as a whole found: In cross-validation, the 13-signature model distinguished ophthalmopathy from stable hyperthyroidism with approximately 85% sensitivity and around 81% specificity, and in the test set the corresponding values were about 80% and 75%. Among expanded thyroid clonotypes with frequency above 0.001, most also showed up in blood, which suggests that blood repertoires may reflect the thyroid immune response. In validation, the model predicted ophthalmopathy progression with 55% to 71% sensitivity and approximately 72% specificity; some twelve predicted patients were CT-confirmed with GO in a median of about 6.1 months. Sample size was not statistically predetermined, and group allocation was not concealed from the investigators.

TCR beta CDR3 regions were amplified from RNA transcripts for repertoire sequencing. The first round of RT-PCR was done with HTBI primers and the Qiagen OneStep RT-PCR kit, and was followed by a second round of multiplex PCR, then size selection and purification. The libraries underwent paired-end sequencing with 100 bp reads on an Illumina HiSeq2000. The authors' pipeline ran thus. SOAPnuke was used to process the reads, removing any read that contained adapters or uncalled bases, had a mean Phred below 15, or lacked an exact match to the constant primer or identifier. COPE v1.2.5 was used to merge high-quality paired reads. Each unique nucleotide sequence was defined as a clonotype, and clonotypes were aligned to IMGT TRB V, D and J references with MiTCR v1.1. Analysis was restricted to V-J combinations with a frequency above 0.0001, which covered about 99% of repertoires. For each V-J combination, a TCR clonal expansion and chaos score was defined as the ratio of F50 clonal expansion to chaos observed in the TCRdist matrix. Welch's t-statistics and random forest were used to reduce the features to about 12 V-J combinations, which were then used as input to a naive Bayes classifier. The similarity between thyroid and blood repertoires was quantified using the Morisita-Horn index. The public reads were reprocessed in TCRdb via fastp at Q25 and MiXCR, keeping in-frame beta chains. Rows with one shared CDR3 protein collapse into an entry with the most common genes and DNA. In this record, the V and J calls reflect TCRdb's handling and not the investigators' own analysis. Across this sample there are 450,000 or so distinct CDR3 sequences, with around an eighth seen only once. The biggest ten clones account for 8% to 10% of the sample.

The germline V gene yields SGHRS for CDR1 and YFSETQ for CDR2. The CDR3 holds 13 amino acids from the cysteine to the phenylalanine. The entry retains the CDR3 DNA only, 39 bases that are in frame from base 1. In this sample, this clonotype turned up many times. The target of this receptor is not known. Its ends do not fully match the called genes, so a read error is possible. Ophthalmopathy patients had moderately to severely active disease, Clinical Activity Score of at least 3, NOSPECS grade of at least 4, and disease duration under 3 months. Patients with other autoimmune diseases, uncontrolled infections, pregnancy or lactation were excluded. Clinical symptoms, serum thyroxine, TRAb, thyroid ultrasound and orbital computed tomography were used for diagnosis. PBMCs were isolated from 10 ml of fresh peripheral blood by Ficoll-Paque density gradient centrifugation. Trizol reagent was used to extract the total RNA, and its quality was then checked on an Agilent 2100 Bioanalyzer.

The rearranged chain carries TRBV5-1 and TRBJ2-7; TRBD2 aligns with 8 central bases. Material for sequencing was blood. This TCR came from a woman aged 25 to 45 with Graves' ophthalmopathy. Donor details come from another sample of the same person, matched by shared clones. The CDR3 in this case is CASSLAGSYEQYF. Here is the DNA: TGTGCCAGCAGCTTAGCGGGGTCCTACGAGCAGTACTTC.